These 20 T cell receptor beta chains were all obtained from the same sample, sequenced in a study of blood T cell repertoires in COVID-19 (dated by TCRdb to the early 2020s). The library was built by means of the immunoSEQ multiplex PCR assay. The table was pulled from immuneACCESS by TCRdb, which kept in-frame rearrangements only. Such tables lose some clones; where checked, under half of the loss comes from unresolved V genes, and the rest has no known cause. Here the sample has more than 200,000 clones; about nine tenths occur a single time. 3.5% to 4% of the sample rests with the top ten. What was sequenced was PBMCs or T cells enriched from blood (not recorded which). The source of these receptors is a woman aged 25 to 39 with acute COVID-19.

The chain links TRBV27 to TRBJ1-2, with D unresolved. CDR1 MNHEY and CDR2 SMNVEV come from the germline V gene (reference sequence). The CDR3 has 15 residues. The germline V and J ends were trimmed by 6 bases and 3 bases, with 17 bases remaining between them. The CDR3 DNA sequence: TGTGCCAGCAGCCCCCTTTTGGGTCAGGACTATGGCTACACCTTC. Residues: CASSPLLGQDYGYTF.

Only a few counts were recorded for this clone. The V and J genes are TRBV7-6 and TRBJ2-2; tentative D call: TRBD2 (6 bases). The germline V gene has CDR1 SGHVS and CDR2 FNYEAQ. The CDR3 runs 15 residues. Trimming removed 1 base at V and 4 bases at J, with 10 bases between. CDR3 sequence (DNA): TGTGCCAGCAGCTTAGAGGGACTGATCACCGGGGAGCTGTTTTTT. Amino acid sequence: CASSLEGLITGELFF.

The chain carries TRBV6-5 and TRBJ2-5; a possible D gene is TRBD2 (5 bases). This CDR3 is 13 amino acids long. Germline CDR1 and CDR2: MNHEY and SVGAGI. V was shortened by 1 base and J by 5 bases, with 8 bases between the two germline ends. CDR3 sequence reads: CASSYYRGETQYF. The CDR3 nucleotides read TGTGCCAGCAGTTACTACCGAGGGGAGACCCAGTACTTC.

The chain carries TRBV4-1 and TRBJ1-2; D remains unclear. Germline CDR1 MGHRA, CDR2 YSYEKL. V was trimmed by 0 bases and J by 7 bases, leaving 15 bases between them. This CDR3 region has 15 residues. The CDR3 here is CASSQELQVHSGYTF. As DNA, the CDR3 is TGCGCCAGCAGCCAAGAGCTTCAGGTTCATAGTGGCTACACCTTC.

The rearrangement links TRBV11-3 to TRBJ2-3, with 13 bases fitting TRBD2. Trimming took 5 bases from V and 1 from J; bases not matched to a gene: 3. Germline V gene lookup returns CDR1 SGHNT and CDR2 YENEEA. There are 16 residues in the CDR3. DNA for the CDR3: TGTGCCAGCAGCGTGGGGACTAGCGGGGGCACAGATACGCAGTATTTT. Protein: CASSVGTSGGTDTQYF.

The J gene is TRBJ2-5, the V gene TRBV28, with a tentative D call TRBD2 (6 bases). V was clipped by 2 bases and J by 4 bases, with 11 bases between them. The CDR3 has 14 residues. Germline CDR1 reads MDHEN; CDR2 reads SYDVKM. For the CDR3, the DNA is TGTGCCAGCAGTTTAGGGAGGTCCCCAGAGACCCAGTACTTC. Protein sequence: CASSLGRSPETQYF.

DNA for the CDR3: TGTGCCAGCAGGTCCTTCCAGGGGACAGATACGCAGTATTTT. This sequence encodes CASRSFQGTDTQYF. This sequence joins TRBV2 and TRBJ2-3, with a tentative D call TRBD1 (6 bases). The CDR3 spans 14 residues. With 6 bases removed from V and 3 bases from J, the gap between germline ends came to 13 bases. Per germline, CDR1 SNHLY and CDR2 FYNNEI.

The V and J genes are TRBV7-8 and TRBJ1-2; 7 bases align to TRBD1. Germline CDR1 SGHVS, CDR2 FQNEAQ. The CDR3 spans 14 residues. Trimming took 2 bases from V and 6 from J; bases not matched to a gene: 6. CDR3 bases: TGTGCCAGCAGCTTATCGAGGACAGGAGATGGCTACACCTTC. The encoded protein is CASSLSRTGDGYTF.

V is TRBV5-1 and J is TRBJ2-1; perhaps TRBD1 as D (5 bases). Germline V lookup: CDR1 SGHRS, CDR2 YFSETQ. CDR3 length: 14 residues. V was cut by 0 bases and J by 6 bases, with 10 bases left in between. The CDR3 DNA reads TGCGCCAGCAGCTTGGCACAGGCTGGCAATGAGCAGTTCTTC. This sequence encodes CASSLAQAGNEQFF.

V is TRBV9 and J is TRBJ1-4; 7 nucleotides align to TRBD1. This CDR3 has 16 amino acids. The J segment lost 4 bases and the V segment lost 3 bases, leaving 9 bases of the junction unmatched. CDR1 and CDR2 (germline): SGDLS, YYNGEE. The CDR3 loop reads CASSARRGQGNEKLFF. The CDR3 DNA sequence: TGTGCCAGCAGCGCCCGGAGGGGGCAGGGTAATGAAAAACTGTTTTTT.

V usage is TRBV11-1 and J usage is TRBJ2-7, with a possible D match to TRBD1 (5 bases). Per the germline V gene, CDR1 is SGHAT and CDR2 is FQDESV (reference sequence). V was clipped by 1 base and J by 2 bases, with 9 bases between them. This CDR3 contains 14 residues. CDR3 DNA: TGTGCCAGCAGCTTAGTTGGGGCCCCCTACGAGCAGTACTTC. This encodes CASSLVGAPYEQYF.

The chain employs TRBV5-1 and TRBJ1-1, with 8 bases lining up with TRBD1. The junction had 9 bases not matched to a gene; V was cut back by 4 bases and J by 1 base. Germline V gives CDR1 SGHRS, CDR2 YFSETQ. CDR3 size: 16 residues. CDR3 sequence (DNA): TGCGCCAGCAGCCAGCCAGGGGGCGGGAAGAACACTGAAGCTTTCTTT. It translates to CASSQPGGGKNTEAFF. Full variable domain (remainder filled in from reference TRBV5-1 and TRBJ1-1): KAGVTQTPRYLIKTRGQQVTLSCSPISGHRSVSWYQQTPGQGLQFLFEYFSETQRNKGNFPGRFSGRQFSNSRSEMNVSTLELGDSALYLCASSQPGGGKNTEAFFGQGTRLTVV.

The chain joins TRBV25-1 to TRBJ2-3; 10 bases match TRBD2. The CDR3 length is 17 residues. CDR1 MGHDK and CDR2 SYGVNS come from the germline V gene. With V trimmed by 1 base and J by 5 bases, 9 bases remained unmatched. CDR3 in DNA: TGTGCCAGCAGTGAATTGATAGCGGGGGGCGGGGAAGATACGCAGTATTTT. Amino acids: CASSELIAGGGEDTQYF.

This clone was observed once. This chain uses TRBV11-2 with TRBJ2-2; 7 bases fit TRBD1. Germline CDR1 SGHAT, CDR2 FQNNGV. This CDR3 comprises 16 residues. The trim removed 5 bases at V and 3 bases at J, leaving 9 bases unmatched. As DNA, the CDR3 is TGTGCCAGCAGCAAAACAGGGGCCCTGGACACCGGGGAGCTGTTTTTT. Its translation is CASSKTGALDTGELFF. Variable domain in full (rest from reference TRBV11-2 and TRBJ2-2): EAGVAQSPRYKIIEKRQSVAFWCNPISGHATLYWYQQILGQGPKLLIQFQNNGVVDDSQLPKDRFSAERLKGVDSTLKIQPAKLEDSAVYLCASSKTGALDTGELFFGEGSRLTVL.

In DNA, the CDR3 is TGTGCCAGCAGTTACTCGATAGCGGGGAGCACAGATACGCAGTATTTT. It specifies CASSYSIAGSTDTQYF. The V call is TRBV6-5, the J call TRBJ2-3; 8 nucleotides agree with TRBD2. The CDR3 covers 16 residues. Germline CDR1 reads MNHEY; CDR2 reads SVGAGI. V lost 0 bases, J lost 0 bases, and 2 bases stayed unmatched.

The rearrangement links TRBV5-4 to TRBJ1-1, with 8 bases aligning to TRBD1. The CDR3 is 16 amino acids. Germline V gene sequence: CDR1 SGHNT, CDR2 YYREEE (reference sequence). V shed 2 bases, J shed 7 bases, and the junction held 13 bases outside the gene matches. The CDR3 DNA is TGTGCCAGCAGCTTAGGGCAGGGGGCTATTTTAGGTGAAGCTTTCTTT. Its translation: CASSLGQGAILGEAFF.

CDR3 amino acids: CASSSLGGPGDTQYF. The CDR3 nucleotides are TGTGCCAGTAGTAGCCTCGGCGGGCCCGGAGATACGCAGTATTTT. The chain couples TRBV19 to TRBJ2-3, with D tentatively TRBD2 (5 bases). Germline values: CDR1 LNHDA, CDR2 SQIVND (reference sequence). The CDR3 is 15 residues long. Trimming took 4 bases from V and 5 from J, leaving 16 bases between them.

The gene calls are TRBV19 and TRBJ2-7; TRBD1 agrees at 8 bases. J was trimmed by 12 bases and V by 4 bases; bases with no gene match: 5. CDR1 and CDR2 from the germline V gene are LNHDA and SQIVND (reference sequence). The CDR3 runs 11 residues. This CDR3 reads CASSSRDRRYF. CDR3 nucleotides: TGTGCCAGTAGTAGCCGGGACAGGCGGTACTTC. The full variable domain, completed using reference TRBV19 and TRBJ2-7, is DGGITQSPKYLFRKEGQNVTLSCEQNLNHDAMYWYRQDPGQGLRLIYYSQIVNDFQKGDIAEGYSVSREKKESFPLTVTSAQKNPTAFYLCASSSRDRRYFGPGTRLTVT.

This chain uses TRBV4-3 with TRBJ2-7; 7 bases align to TRBD1. From germline, CDR1 is LGHNA and CDR2 YSLEER. The V gene end was trimmed by 0 bases and the J gene end by 2 bases; junction bases not matched to a gene: 4. The CDR3 loop spans 15 amino acids. The CDR3 protein is CASSQESTGPYEQYF. CDR3 in DNA: TGCGCCAGCAGCCAAGAATCGACAGGGCCCTACGAGCAGTACTTC.

The sample holds a few counts of this clone. J is TRBJ1-3 and V is TRBV7-3; weak D call: TRBD1 (5 bases). Trimming pared 5 bases from V and 2 bases from J, leaving 13 bases between. Germline V CDR1 and CDR2: SGHTA, FQGTGA. The CDR3 is made up of 15 amino acids. The CDR3 DNA reads as TGTGCCAGCAGCAAAACGTCAGGGCCTGGAAACACCATATATTTT. Protein sequence: CASSKTSGPGNTIYF.